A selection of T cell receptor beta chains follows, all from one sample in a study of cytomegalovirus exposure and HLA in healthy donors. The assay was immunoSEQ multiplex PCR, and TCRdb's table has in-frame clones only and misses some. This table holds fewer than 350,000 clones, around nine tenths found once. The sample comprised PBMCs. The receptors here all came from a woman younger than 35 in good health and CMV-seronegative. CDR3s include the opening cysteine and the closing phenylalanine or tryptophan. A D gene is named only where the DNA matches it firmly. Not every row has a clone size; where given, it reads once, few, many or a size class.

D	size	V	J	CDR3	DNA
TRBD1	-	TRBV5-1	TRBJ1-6	CASSLDRVKTSPLHF	TGCGCCAGCAGCCTGGACAGGGTAAAAACTTCACCCCTCCACTTT
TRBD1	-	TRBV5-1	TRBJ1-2	CASSWDSANYGYTF	TGCGCCAGCAGCTGGGACAGTGCTAACTATGGCTACACCTTC
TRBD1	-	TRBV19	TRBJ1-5	CASSRGTGGLESQHF	TGTGCCAGTAGCCGCGGGACAGGGGGGCTTGAGTCCCAGCATTTT
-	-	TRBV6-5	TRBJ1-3	CASSTGVSSGNTIYF	TGTGCCAGCAGTACGGGGGTTAGCTCTGGAAACACCATATATTTT
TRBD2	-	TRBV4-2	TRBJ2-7	CASSHQYGSPSGENYEQYF	TGTGCCAGCAGCCACCAATACGGTAGTCCTAGCGGTGAGAACTACGAGCAGTACTTC
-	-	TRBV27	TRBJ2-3	CASSWTPLTDTQYF	TGTGCCAGCAGTTGGACACCCCTCACAGATACGCAGTATTTT
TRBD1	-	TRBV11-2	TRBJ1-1	CASSERQGMNTEAFF	TGTGCCAGCAGCGAAAGACAGGGGATGAACACTGAAGCTTTCTTT
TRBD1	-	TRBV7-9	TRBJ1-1	CASTNPGTRGREAFF	TGTGCCAGCACCAACCCCGGCACGAGGGGGCGAGAAGCTTTCTTT
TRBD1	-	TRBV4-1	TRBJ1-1	CASSRGDRLYAFF	TGCGCCAGCAGCCGAGGGGACAGACTCTACGCTTTCTTT
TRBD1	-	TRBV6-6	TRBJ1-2	CASSSGTGYSGYTF	TGTGCCAGCAGTTCCGGGACAGGGTACTCTGGCTACACCTTC
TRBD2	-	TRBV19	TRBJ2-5	CASSGGLAGRETQYF	TGTGCCAGTAGTGGGGGACTAGCGGGAAGAGAGACCCAGTACTTC
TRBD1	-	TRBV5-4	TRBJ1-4	CASSTDRENGYEKLFF	TGTGCCAGCAGCACGGACAGGGAGAACGGGTACGAAAAACTGTTTTTT
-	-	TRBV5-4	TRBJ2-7	CASSSKTSSDEQYF	TGTGCCAGCAGTTCGAAAACGAGTAGCGACGAGCAGTACTTC
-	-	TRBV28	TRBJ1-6	CASSLDSNSPLHF	TGTGCCAGCAGTCTGGACAGTAATTCACCCCTCCACTTT
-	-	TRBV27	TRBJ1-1	CASSLGSYTEAFF	TGTGCCAGCAGTTTAGGTAGTTACACTGAAGCTTTCTTT
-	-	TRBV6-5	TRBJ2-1	CASSFGAKHNNEQFF	TGTGCCAGCAGTTTTGGAGCCAAACATAACAATGAGCAGTTCTTC
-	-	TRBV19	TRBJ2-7	CASSRQGNGGSGEQYF	TGTGCCAGTAGCCGACAGGGGAATGGCGGGAGTGGCGAGCAGTACTTC
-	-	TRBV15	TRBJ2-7	CATSRGSGVYEQYF	TGTGCCACCAGCAGAGGATCCGGGGTCTACGAGCAGTACTTC
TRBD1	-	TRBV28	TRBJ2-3	CASSPHRDREYF	TGTGCCAGCAGCCCCCACCGGGACAGGGAATATTTT
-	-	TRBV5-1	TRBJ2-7	CASSPEGVGSYEQYF	TGCGCCAGCAGCCCCGAGGGGGTCGGCTCCTACGAGCAGTACTTC
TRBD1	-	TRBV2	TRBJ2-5	CASSEGGGRETQYF	TGTGCCAGCAGTGAAGGAGGGGGCAGAGAGACCCAGTACTTC
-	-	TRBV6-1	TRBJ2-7	CASSRQGGTLYEQYF	TGTGCCAGCAGCAGGCAGGGCGGGACTCTCTACGAGCAGTACTTC
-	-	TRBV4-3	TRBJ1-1	CASSQKGDTEAFF	TGCGCCAGCAGCCAGAAGGGGGACACTGAAGCTTTCTTT
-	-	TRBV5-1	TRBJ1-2	CASSLEQTDYGYTF	TGCGCCAGCAGCTTGGAACAGACAGACTATGGCTACACCTTC
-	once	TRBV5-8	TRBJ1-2	CASSFTGSDGYTF	TGTGCCAGCAGCTTTACAGGGTCCGATGGCTACACCTTC
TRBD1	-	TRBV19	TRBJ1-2	CASSIDRGNYGYTF	TGTGCCAGTAGTATCGACAGGGGGAACTATGGCTACACCTTC
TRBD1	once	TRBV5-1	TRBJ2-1	CASSPDGTGAGEQFF	TGCGCCAGCAGCCCTGACGGGACAGGGGCGGGTGAGCAGTTCTTC
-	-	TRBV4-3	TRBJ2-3	CASSQAPGTDTQYF	TGCGCCAGCAGCCAGGCCCCAGGGACAGATACGCAGTATTTT
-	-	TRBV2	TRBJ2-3	CASTGSTDTQYF	TGTGCCAGCACAGGCAGCACAGATACGCAGTATTTT
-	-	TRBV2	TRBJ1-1	CASSEALRENTEAFF	TGTGCCAGCAGTGAAGCGCTGAGGGAGAACACTGAAGCTTTCTTT
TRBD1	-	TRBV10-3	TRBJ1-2	CAISEASQGAGGYTF	TGTGCCATCAGTGAGGCCTCACAGGGGGCAGGAGGCTACACCTTC
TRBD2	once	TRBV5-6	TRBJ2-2	CASSSLAGGAGELFF	TGTGCCAGCAGCTCGCTAGCGGGAGGAGCCGGGGAGCTGTTTTTT
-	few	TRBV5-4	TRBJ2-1	CASSRTNAGYNEQFF	TGTGCCAGCAGCCGGACTAATGCTGGGTACAATGAGCAGTTCTTC
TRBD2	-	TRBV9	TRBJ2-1	CASSPVGTKGEQFF	TGTGCCAGCAGCCCCGTCGGGACTAAGGGAGAGCAGTTCTTC
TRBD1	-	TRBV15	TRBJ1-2	CATRDWDRGDLGYTF	TGTGCCACCAGGGATTGGGACAGGGGAGATCTTGGCTACACCTTC
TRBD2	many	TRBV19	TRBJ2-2	CASRAGGNTGELFF	TGTGCCAGCCGAGCGGGGGGGAACACCGGGGAGCTGTTTTTT
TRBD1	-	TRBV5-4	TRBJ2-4	CASSLGVQGVGKNIQYF	TGTGCCAGCAGCTTGGGGGTACAGGGGGTTGGCAAAAACATTCAGTACTTC
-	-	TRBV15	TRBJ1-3	CATSRLEASVRGNTIYF	TGTGCCACCAGCAGGTTAGAGGCCTCGGTGCGTGGAAACACCATATATTTT
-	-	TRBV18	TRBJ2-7	CASSPGTSYEQYF	TGTGCCAGCTCACCGGGGACAAGCTACGAGCAGTACTTC
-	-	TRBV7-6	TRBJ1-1	CASSLAGGVNTEAFF	TGTGCCAGCAGCTTAGCCGGGGGGGTGAACACTGAAGCTTTCTTT
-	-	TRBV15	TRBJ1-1	CATSREGGGITEAFF	TGTGCCACCAGCAGAGAGGGTGGGGGGATTACTGAAGCTTTCTTT
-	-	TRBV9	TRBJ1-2	CASSVGGTGGSYGYTF	TGTGCCAGCAGCGTAGGAGGTACAGGCGGCAGCTATGGCTACACCTTC
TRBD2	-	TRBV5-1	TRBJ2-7	CASSGNSGTAYEQYF	TGCGCCAGCAGCGGCAATAGCGGGACGGCCTACGAGCAGTACTTC
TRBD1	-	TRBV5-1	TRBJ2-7	CASSLDSGTGNEQYF	TGCGCCAGCAGCTTGGACTCCGGGACAGGGAACGAGCAGTACTTC
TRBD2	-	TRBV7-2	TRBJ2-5	CASSSQTSGQETQYF	TGTGCCAGCAGCTCCCAGACTAGCGGTCAAGAGACCCAGTACTTC
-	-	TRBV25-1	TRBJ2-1	CASSEPLQGNEQFF	TGTGCCAGCAGTGAACCCCTTCAGGGCAATGAGCAGTTCTTC
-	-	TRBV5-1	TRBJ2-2	CASSFSGGTTGELFF	TGCGCCAGCAGCTTTTCTGGGGGGACCACCGGGGAGCTGTTTTTT
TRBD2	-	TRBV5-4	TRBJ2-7	CASSLGGRAGEQYF	TGTGCCAGCAGCTTAGGCGGGAGGGCCGGGGAGCAGTACTTC
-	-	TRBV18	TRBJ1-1	CASSPPRVGMNTEAFF	TGTGCCAGCTCACCACCGAGGGTAGGGATGAACACTGAAGCTTTCTTT
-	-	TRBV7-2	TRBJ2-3	CASSLELRDTQYF	TGTGCCAGCAGCTTAGAGTTGCGGGATACGCAGTATTTT
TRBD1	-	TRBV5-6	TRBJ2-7	CASSSPGQGAYEQYF	TGTGCCAGCAGCTCGCCGGGACAGGGGGCCTACGAGCAGTACTTC